This T cell receptor (beta chain) came from a study of cytomegalovirus exposure and HLA in healthy donors. The V gene lost 1 base and the J gene lost 8 bases, with 14 bases spanning the gap. The CDR3 sequence is 15 residues long. The V gene's germline CDR1 is MGHRA and CDR2 YSYEKL. Use of 60 Vbeta and 13 Jbeta primers characterized the PCR. This table comes from immunoSEQ multiplex PCR, and its TCRdb copy is limited to in-frame clones, with some not included. The sample lists 93,000 or so clones; 80% to 90% were seen once. The chain recombines TRBV4-1 with TRBJ1-4, with TRBD1 as a possible D gene (6 bases). Sequencing input: PBMCs. The origin of this receptor is a woman between 18 and 29 years old in good health and CMV-seropositive. The CDR3 here is CASSQGPRGGEKLFF. In nucleotides, the CDR3 is TGCGCCAGCAGCCAAGGTCCAAGGGGGGGCGAAAAACTGTTTTTT.